The rows below give T cell receptor beta chains drawn from one sample of a study of blood T cells in healthy people across ages. MiXCR was run by TCRdb on the 5' RACE reads, yielding one entry per CDR3 protein. The data contain roughly 1.5 million distinct CDR3 sequences, around 40% of them singletons. The sample consisted of blood. These receptors all come from a woman younger than 35 in good health. Each CDR3 is given with its conserved first and last residue. Fields, in order: D gene, J gene, V gene, clone size, CDR3 DNA, CDR3 protein. The D gene is left open where the match is weak. Part of the rows lack a size; the others show once, few, many or a class for expanded clones.

d_gene: TRBD1; j_gene: TRBJ2-1; v_gene: TRBV7-6; abundance: NA; CDR3nt: TGTGCCAGCAGCTTAGGGCAGGGGGCGCGGAATGAGCAGTTCTTC; CDR3aa: CASSLGQGARNEQFF
d_gene: TRBD2; j_gene: TRBJ2-7; v_gene: TRBV20-1; abundance: NA; CDR3nt: TGCAGTGCTTGGACGGGACTATCCTACGAGCAGTACTTC; CDR3aa: CSAWTGLSYEQYF
d_gene: TRBD1; j_gene: TRBJ1-2; v_gene: TRBV7-2; abundance: few; CDR3nt: TGTGCCAGCAGGTCAGGGGGCACGGCTGGCTACACCTTC; CDR3aa: CASRSGGTAGYTF
d_gene: NA; j_gene: TRBJ2-3; v_gene: TRBV29-1; abundance: NA; CDR3nt: TGCAGCGTTGGGGGTAGCGGCACAGATACGCAGTATTTT; CDR3aa: CSVGGSGTDTQYF
d_gene: TRBD2; j_gene: TRBJ2-5; v_gene: TRBV18; abundance: many; CDR3nt: TGTGCCAGCTCACCACCCACGCGGGTAGCGGGACAAGAGACCCAGTACTTC; CDR3aa: CASSPPTRVAGQETQYF
d_gene: TRBD1; j_gene: TRBJ1-1; v_gene: TRBV28; abundance: NA; CDR3nt: TGTGCCAGCAGCTACGGGACAGCCCGAACTGAAGCTTTCTTT; CDR3aa: CASSYGTARTEAFF
d_gene: TRBD2; j_gene: TRBJ2-1; v_gene: TRBV25-1; abundance: NA; CDR3nt: TGTGCCAGCAGTGGGACGAGCGGGAGGTCCGAGCAGTTCTTC; CDR3aa: CASSGTSGRSEQFF
d_gene: NA; j_gene: TRBJ2-1; v_gene: TRBV28; abundance: NA; CDR3nt: TGTGCCAGCAGTTCCCACGGGGTCGAAGTCTACAATGAGCAGTTCTTC; CDR3aa: CASSSHGVEVYNEQFF
d_gene: NA; j_gene: TRBJ2-2; v_gene: TRBV5-6; abundance: NA; CDR3nt: TGTGCCAGCAGAGGACCTCCGAACACCGGGGAGCTGTTTTTT; CDR3aa: CASRGPPNTGELFF
d_gene: TRBD2; j_gene: TRBJ2-1; v_gene: TRBV24-1; abundance: NA; CDR3nt: TGTGCCACCCGGTCCAGCGGGAGTTACAATGAGCAGTTCTTC; CDR3aa: CATRSSGSYNEQFF
d_gene: TRBD2; j_gene: TRBJ2-7; v_gene: TRBV4-1; abundance: few; CDR3nt: TGCGCCAGCAGCTCCCGACTAGCGGTCCTTCGAGACAAGCAGTACTTC; CDR3aa: CASSSRLAVLRDKQYF
d_gene: NA; j_gene: TRBJ1-2; v_gene: TRBV29-1; abundance: few; CDR3nt: TGCAGCTCCTCCGGGGGGCACGGCTACACCTTC; CDR3aa: CSSSGGHGYTF
d_gene: NA; j_gene: TRBJ2-3; v_gene: TRBV20-1; abundance: NA; CDR3nt: TGCAGTGCAAGTAGCCTTAATCAGCCCCAGTATTTT; CDR3aa: CSASSLNQPQYF
d_gene: NA; j_gene: TRBJ2-7; v_gene: TRBV10-3; abundance: NA; CDR3nt: TGTGCCATCAGTGAGATCGACAGCTACGAGCAGTACTTC; CDR3aa: CAISEIDSYEQYF
d_gene: NA; j_gene: TRBJ2-3; v_gene: TRBV29-1; abundance: few; CDR3nt: TGCAGCGTTGGCATGATCGCAAGACGGGATACGCAGTATTTT; CDR3aa: CSVGMIARRDTQYF
d_gene: NA; j_gene: TRBJ1-5; v_gene: TRBV6-2/TRBV6-3; abundance: few; CDR3nt: TGTGCCAGCAGTCTCTTATCTACTCCCCAGCATTTT; CDR3aa: CASSLLSTPQHF
d_gene: TRBD1; j_gene: TRBJ1-4; v_gene: TRBV5-1; abundance: few; CDR3nt: TGCGCCAGCAGCTTGAAGGGACAGGGATTTTCGGGGGAAAAACTGTTTTTT; CDR3aa: CASSLKGQGFSGEKLFF
d_gene: NA; j_gene: TRBJ2-7; v_gene: TRBV6-2/TRBV6-3; abundance: few; CDR3nt: TGTGCCAGCAGTGACAGGCCCTCCTACGAGCAGTACTTC; CDR3aa: CASSDRPSYEQYF
d_gene: NA; j_gene: TRBJ1-2; v_gene: TRBV18; abundance: few; CDR3nt: TGTGCCAGCTCACCGGGAGACCAGAGGGGCTACACCTTC; CDR3aa: CASSPGDQRGYTF
d_gene: NA; j_gene: TRBJ2-7; v_gene: TRBV11-2; abundance: NA; CDR3nt: TGTGCCAGCAGCCACAGGCGGAATATCTACGAGCATTACTTC; CDR3aa: CASSHRRNIYEHYF
d_gene: NA; j_gene: TRBJ2-7; v_gene: TRBV15; abundance: NA; CDR3nt: TGTGCCACCAGCAGAGGAGGGATCACCTACGAGCAGTACTTC; CDR3aa: CATSRGGITYEQYF
d_gene: NA; j_gene: TRBJ2-5; v_gene: TRBV20-1; abundance: NA; CDR3nt: TGCAGTGCACGGGGCCGTAAAGAGACCCAGTACTTC; CDR3aa: CSARGRKETQYF
d_gene: TRBD1; j_gene: TRBJ1-6; v_gene: TRBV25-1; abundance: NA; CDR3nt: TGTGCCAGCAGTGCTCGGACAGGGACGCATAATTCACCCCTCCACTTT; CDR3aa: CASSARTGTHNSPLHF
d_gene: NA; j_gene: TRBJ2-1; v_gene: TRBV27; abundance: few; CDR3nt: TGTGCCAGCAGTACGGGGATACTCGCGTACAATGAGCAGTTCTTC; CDR3aa: CASSTGILAYNEQFF
d_gene: TRBD1; j_gene: TRBJ2-1; v_gene: TRBV6-5; abundance: few; CDR3nt: TGTGCCAGCAGTTACTCGAGACAGGGAATCAGCAGTGGGCAGTTCTTC; CDR3aa: CASSYSRQGISSGQFF
d_gene: NA; j_gene: TRBJ2-1; v_gene: TRBV5-1; abundance: NA; CDR3nt: TGCGCCAGCAGCTGGGGACGGGGGACCTACAATGAGCAGTTCTTC; CDR3aa: CASSWGRGTYNEQFF
d_gene: TRBD2; j_gene: TRBJ2-5; v_gene: TRBV6-2/TRBV6-3; abundance: NA; CDR3nt: TGTGCCAGCAGACCTGGCGGGAGCGCAGAGACCCAGTACTTC; CDR3aa: CASRPGGSAETQYF
d_gene: NA; j_gene: TRBJ2-7; v_gene: TRBV7-2; abundance: NA; CDR3nt: TGTGCCAGCAGGGACCGCTTGTGGACCCGGTACTTC; CDR3aa: CASRDRLWTRYF
d_gene: TRBD2; j_gene: TRBJ2-1; v_gene: TRBV4-3; abundance: NA; CDR3nt: TGCGCCAGCAGCCAGGGCTCGCGGGAGTTCTACAATGAGCAGTTCTTC; CDR3aa: CASSQGSREFYNEQFF
d_gene: TRBD1; j_gene: TRBJ1-2; v_gene: TRBV4-1; abundance: NA; CDR3nt: TGCGCCAGCACGTCGGACAGGGGCAATCCCTATGGCTACACCTTC; CDR3aa: CASTSDRGNPYGYTF
d_gene: NA; j_gene: TRBJ2-5; v_gene: TRBV18; abundance: NA; CDR3nt: TGTGCCAGCTCACCAACGAGAGACTCCCGTCAGACCCAGTACTTC; CDR3aa: CASSPTRDSRQTQYF
d_gene: NA; j_gene: TRBJ1-6; v_gene: TRBV27; abundance: NA; CDR3nt: TGTGCCAGTCTTCCAATGTTGGTTGCGAATTCACCCCTCCCCTTT; CDR3aa: CASLPMLVANSPLPF
d_gene: TRBD2; j_gene: TRBJ2-7; v_gene: TRBV4-2; abundance: NA; CDR3nt: TGTGCCAGCAGCAGTCGTAGCGGGAGGCCCAGCTCCTACAGTGAGCAGTACTTC; CDR3aa: CASSSRSGRPSSYSEQYF
d_gene: NA; j_gene: TRBJ2-3; v_gene: TRBV6-5; abundance: NA; CDR3nt: TGTGCCAGCAGTGATTCTTGGGAGCGGGATACGCAGTATTTT; CDR3aa: CASSDSWERDTQYF
d_gene: NA; j_gene: TRBJ2-7; v_gene: TRBV28; abundance: few; CDR3nt: TGTGCCAGCAGACGACGGGTAGTGAGCTCCTACGAGCAGTACTTC; CDR3aa: CASRRRVVSSYEQYF
d_gene: NA; j_gene: TRBJ2-4; v_gene: TRBV5-1; abundance: NA; CDR3nt: TGCGCCAGCACCTCCGGATTAGCCAAAAACATTCAGTACTTC; CDR3aa: CASTSGLAKNIQYF
d_gene: NA; j_gene: TRBJ2-6; v_gene: TRBV7-2; abundance: NA; CDR3nt: TGTGCCAGCAGCTTAGTCGGAATGACAGGGGCCAACGTCCTGACTTTC; CDR3aa: CASSLVGMTGANVLTF
d_gene: NA; j_gene: TRBJ1-1; v_gene: TRBV10-3; abundance: NA; CDR3nt: TGTGCCATCAGTAGACGGGCCCAGGACACTGAAGCTTTCTTT; CDR3aa: CAISRRAQDTEAFF
d_gene: NA; j_gene: TRBJ1-6; v_gene: TRBV18; abundance: NA; CDR3nt: TGTGCCAGCTCACCTGGGATAGATTCACCCCTCCACTTT; CDR3aa: CASSPGIDSPLHF
d_gene: NA; j_gene: TRBJ2-2; v_gene: TRBV20-1; abundance: few; CDR3nt: TGCAGTGCCACAGCCCGGGACCGAAACACCGGGGAGCTGTTTTTT; CDR3aa: CSATARDRNTGELFF
d_gene: TRBD2; j_gene: TRBJ2-5; v_gene: TRBV28; abundance: NA; CDR3nt: TGTGCCAGCAGTTTTGGGGATCGACTAGCGGGAGGGCAAGAGACCCAGTACTTC; CDR3aa: CASSFGDRLAGGQETQYF
d_gene: TRBD1; j_gene: TRBJ2-6; v_gene: TRBV20-1; abundance: NA; CDR3nt: TGCAGTGCTAGAGCACGGGGACAGGTTCTCTCTGGGGCCAACGTCCTGACTTTC; CDR3aa: CSARARGQVLSGANVLTF
d_gene: TRBD2; j_gene: TRBJ2-2; v_gene: TRBV5-1; abundance: few; CDR3nt: TGCGCCAGCAGCCCCGCTAGCGGGGGAGGCACCGGGGAGCTGTTTTTT; CDR3aa: CASSPASGGGTGELFF
d_gene: NA; j_gene: TRBJ2-1; v_gene: TRBV7-3; abundance: NA; CDR3nt: TGTGCCAGCAGCTTATTAGCGAAAGACAATGAGCAGTTCTTC; CDR3aa: CASSLLAKDNEQFF
d_gene: TRBD2; j_gene: TRBJ2-7; v_gene: TRBV4-2; abundance: NA; CDR3nt: TGTGCCAGCAGCCAGGGGAGCGGGAGGGGTCATTACGAGCAGTACTTC; CDR3aa: CASSQGSGRGHYEQYF
d_gene: NA; j_gene: TRBJ2-1; v_gene: TRBV27; abundance: NA; CDR3nt: TGTGCCAGCAGTTTATCGTGGGTGGTCTCCTACAATGAGCAGTTCTTC; CDR3aa: CASSLSWVVSYNEQFF
d_gene: NA; j_gene: TRBJ1-2; v_gene: TRBV6-5; abundance: few; CDR3nt: TGTGCCAGCAGTTACTCCCGTAAACAGACACGCGGCTACACCTTC; CDR3aa: CASSYSRKQTRGYTF
d_gene: NA; j_gene: TRBJ2-7; v_gene: TRBV27; abundance: NA; CDR3nt: TGTGCCAGCAGTCTAGGGCAGGACCATAACTACGAGCAGTACTTC; CDR3aa: CASSLGQDHNYEQYF